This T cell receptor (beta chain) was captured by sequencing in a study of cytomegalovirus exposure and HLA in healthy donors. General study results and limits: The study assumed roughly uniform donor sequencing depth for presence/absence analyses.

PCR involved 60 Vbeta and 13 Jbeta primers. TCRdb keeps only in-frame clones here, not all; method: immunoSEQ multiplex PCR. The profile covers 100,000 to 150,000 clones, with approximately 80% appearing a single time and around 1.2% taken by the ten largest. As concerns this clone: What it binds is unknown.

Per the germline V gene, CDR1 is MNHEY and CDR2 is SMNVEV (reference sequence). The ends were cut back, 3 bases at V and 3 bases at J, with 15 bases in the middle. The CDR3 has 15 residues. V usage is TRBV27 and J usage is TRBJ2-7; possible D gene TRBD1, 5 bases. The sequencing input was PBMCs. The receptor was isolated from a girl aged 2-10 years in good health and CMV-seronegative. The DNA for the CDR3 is TGTGCCAGCAGTTTTAAGCCTCACAGGTTCTACGAGCAGTACTTC. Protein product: CASSFKPHRFYEQYF.